One and the same sample provided the 3 T cell receptor beta chains below, sequenced in a study of regulatory T cells in long-lasting Graves disease. Sequencing libraries for TCR beta were prepared with iRepertoire HTBI primers and Arm-PCR of CDR3 regions. TCRdb called the multiplex PCR reads again in MiXCR, with one record for every CDR3 protein. The sample records more than 650,000 distinct CDR3 sequences, 25% to 35% being singletons. Time point specified: persistent/refractory GD, antithyroid drugs over 5 years with positive TRAb. After RNA was extracted from PBMCs, the TCR library was made from it. The material was peripheral blood mononuclear cells (PBMCs), obtained when the disease was refractory, from a patient treated with antithyroid drugs. The receptors shown here come from a female donor with Graves disease.

As for this clonotype: It may be a read error: a sequence one base away is much more abundant. The genes are TRBV28 and TRBJ1-2, with 7 bases aligning to TRBD1. Germline V lookup: CDR1 MDHEN, CDR2 SYDVKM. J was trimmed by 3 bases and V by 8 bases; bases with no gene match: 6. This CDR3 spans 13 amino acids. The CDR3 DNA follows: TGTGCCAGCGGGGACACAGGGGACTATGGCTACACCTTC. This encodes CASGDTGDYGYTF.

The chain has TRBV7-9 and TRBJ2-1, with 11 nucleotides matching TRBD2. The CDR3 extends over 16 amino acids. Germline CDR1 reads SEHNR; CDR2 reads FQNEAQ (reference sequence). The V and J ends lost 5 bases and 7 bases, in that order; junction bases with no gene match: 10. The chain's CDR3 is CASSLAPGLAENEQFF. The CDR3 region has the DNA TGTGCCAGCAGCCTCGCCCCGGGACTAGCGGAGAATGAGCAGTTCTTC. Drawing the rest from reference TRBV7-9 and TRBJ2-1, the complete variable domain is DTGVSQNPRHKITKRGQNVTFRCDPISEHNRLYWYRQTLGQGPEFLTYFQNEAQLEKSRLLSDRFSAERPKGSFSTLEIQRTEQGDSAMYLCASSLAPGLAENEQFFGPGTRLTVL.

At least ten counts were recorded for this clonotype. The rearrangement joins TRBV6-1 to TRBJ2-5; D might be TRBD1 or TRBD2, each matching 5 bases. The germline gives CDR1 MNHNS, CDR2 SASEGT. The CDR3 extends over 15 amino acids. Deletions cut 7 bases from V and 1 base from J, with 16 bases between. CDR3 sequence reads: CASNHLPGRQETQYF. Here the CDR3 DNA reads TGTGCCAGCAACCACCTGCCGGGACGCCAAGAGACCCAGTACTTC.